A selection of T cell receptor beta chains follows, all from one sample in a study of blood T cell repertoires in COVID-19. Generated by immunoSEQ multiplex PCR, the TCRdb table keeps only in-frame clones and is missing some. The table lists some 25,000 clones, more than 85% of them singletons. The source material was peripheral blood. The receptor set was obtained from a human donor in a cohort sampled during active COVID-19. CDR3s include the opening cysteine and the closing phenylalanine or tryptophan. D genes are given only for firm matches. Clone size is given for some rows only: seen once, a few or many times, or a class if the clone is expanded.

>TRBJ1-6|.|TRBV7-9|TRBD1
CASSLEGQKTNSPLHF
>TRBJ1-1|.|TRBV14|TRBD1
CASSSHRTGAYAEAFF
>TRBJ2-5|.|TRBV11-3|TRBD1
CASSFTTGAPQETQYF
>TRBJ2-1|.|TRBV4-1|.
CASSQAGFEQFF
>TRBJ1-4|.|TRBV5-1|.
CASSFGGQSTNEKLFF
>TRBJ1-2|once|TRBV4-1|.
CASSQILAARGNYGYTF
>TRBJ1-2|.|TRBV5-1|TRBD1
CASSPTGDDYGYTF
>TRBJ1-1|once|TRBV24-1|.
CATSNRGTEAFF
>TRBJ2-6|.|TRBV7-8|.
CASSLALGSSGANVLTF
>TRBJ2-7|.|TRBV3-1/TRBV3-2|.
CASSLQGIDEQYF
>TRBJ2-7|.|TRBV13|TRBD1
CASSLLRTGLYEQYF
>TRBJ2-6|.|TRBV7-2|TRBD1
CASSWGQQGSSGANVLTF
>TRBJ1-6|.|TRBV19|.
CASTPGLNNSPLHF
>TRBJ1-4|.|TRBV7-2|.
CASSLGGGSNEKLFF
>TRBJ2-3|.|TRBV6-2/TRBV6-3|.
CASSTSRRTTQYF
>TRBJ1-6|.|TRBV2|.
CASMGGALNSPLHF
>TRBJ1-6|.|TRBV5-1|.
CASSLLSYGVYNSPLHF
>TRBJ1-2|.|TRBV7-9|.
CASSSDVQVGYTF
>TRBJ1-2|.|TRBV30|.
CAWDYGHWGYTF
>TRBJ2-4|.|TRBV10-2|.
CASSDPGPNIQYF
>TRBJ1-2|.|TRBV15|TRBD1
CATSRDRQGVSYTF
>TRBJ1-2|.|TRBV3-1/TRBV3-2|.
CASSQDPAAIDGYTF
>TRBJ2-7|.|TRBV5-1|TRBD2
CASSLLASGTYEQYF
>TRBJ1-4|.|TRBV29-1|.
CSVEGTGPNEKLFF
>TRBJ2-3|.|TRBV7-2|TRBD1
CASSLAGQGPLAQYF
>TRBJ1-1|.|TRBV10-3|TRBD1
CATGTGGNTEAFF
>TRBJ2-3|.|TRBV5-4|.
CASSFGGDTQYF
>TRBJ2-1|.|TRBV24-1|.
CATSAGGTADNEQFF
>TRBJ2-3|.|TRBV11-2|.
CASSARSQGDTQYF
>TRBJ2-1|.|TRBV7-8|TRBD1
CASSSQGVGYNEQFF
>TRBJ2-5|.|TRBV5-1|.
CASSLEPKHWETQYF
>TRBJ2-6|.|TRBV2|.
CASHQVFGANVLTF
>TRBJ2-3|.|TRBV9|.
CASSPRHAPDTQYF